This paragraph covers one TCR beta chain sequence. These data are taken from a study of blood T cell repertoires in COVID-19. Sequenced by immunoSEQ multiplex PCR; TCRdb stores in-frame clones only, minus some. Here the sample spans around 700,000 clones, about nine tenths being singletons. V shed 7 bases, J shed 0 bases, and the junction held 13 bases outside the gene matches. The CDR3 length is 17 residues. Germline assignment: CDR1 SGHDN and CDR2 FVKESK. The V call is TRBV14, the J call TRBJ1-1; TRBD1 matches at 8 bases. The sequenced material came from peripheral blood. This sequence was found in a woman aged 18-29 years with acute or convalescent COVID-19. CDR3 sequence: CASTRGAGGLLNTEAFF. The DNA of the CDR3 is TGTGCCAGCACCCGGGGAGCAGGGGGCCTTCTGAACACTGAAGCTTTCTTT.